This T cell receptor beta chain was captured by sequencing in a study of HIV-infected patients and healthy controls. Findings of the study overall: Apparent post-therapy Gini recovery among HIV-infected patients was not reproduced with size-matched repertoires.

Many counts were recorded for this clonotype. Its specificity is unknown. This beta chain came through as a stray read in a library set up for alpha chains, and its size says little. 500 ng RNA was reverse transcribed with alpha and beta constant-region primers. Separate chain-specific third strand synthesis with multiplexing indices produced the alpha and beta libraries. TCRdb fed the 5' RACE reads into MiXCR, producing one record per CDR3 protein. This table has roughly 7,500 distinct CDR3 sequences, roughly 6.3% appearing once. Follow-up blood was drawn about 14 weeks, roughly three months, after antiretroviral therapy began. Whole blood was used without fractionation, so all unsorted peripheral T cells were included. The TCR sequence derives from an adult with HIV infection. The specimen comprised blood, sampled during antiretroviral therapy.

The chain's CDR3 is CASSLAGTGANVLTF. The CDR3 DNA follows: TGTGCCAGCAGCTTAGCTGGGACTGGGGCCAACGTCCTGACTTTC. The rearrangement links TRBV7-9 to TRBJ2-6; the D is unclear. The CDR3 contains 15 residues. Germline-derived CDR1 and CDR2 are SEHNR and FQNEAQ (reference sequence). Trimming left V 0 bases short and J 2 bases short, with 5 bases between.